The 15 T cell receptor beta chains listed next were all sequenced from one sample in a study of cytotoxic CD8 clonotypes in ibrutinib-treated CLL. The method was immunoSEQ multiplex PCR; TCRdb's version includes in-frame clones alone and lacks a portion of them. This sample has more than 110,000 clones, with around 93% found just once. Source: PBMCs, taken after 12 months of ibrutinib treatment. These receptors were collected from a human donor with chronic lymphocytic leukemia.

This clone was counted only a few times. J is TRBJ1-1 and V is TRBV4-1; the D is unclear. This CDR3 region has 13 residues. The ends were cut back, 0 bases at V and 7 bases at J, with 9 bases in the middle. Germline CDR1 reads MGHRA; CDR2 reads YSYEKL. The CDR3 coding sequence is TGCGCCAGCAGCCAAGAAGCGGATGATGAAGCTTTCTTT. It specifies CASSQEADDEAFF.

The chain has TRBV28 and TRBJ2-7, with D possibly being TRBD2 (6 bases). Germline CDR1 and CDR2: MDHEN and SYDVKM. There are 12 residues in the CDR3. V was pared by 7 bases and J by 7 bases, with 14 bases between. The chain's CDR3 is CASTVLGGEQYF. In DNA form, the CDR3 reads TGTGCCAGCACCGTCCTGGGAGGAGAGCAGTACTTC.

The chain has TRBV28 and TRBJ2-7; possibly TRBD1 for D (5 bases). Trimming removed 6 bases from V and 4 bases from J, with 16 bases in between. The germline V gene has CDR1 MDHEN and CDR2 SYDVKM. The CDR3 runs to 14 residues. CDR3 nucleotides: TGTGCCAGCAGCTCAAGCTGGGGCCTTTACGAGCAGTACTTC. Protein sequence: CASSSSWGLYEQYF.

The CDR3 reads CATSLTPGLNEQFF. The CDR3 nucleotides are TGTGCCACCAGCCTGACGCCGGGATTGAATGAGCAGTTCTTC. The chain joins TRBV15 to TRBJ2-1, with D tentatively TRBD2 (5 bases). Trimming stripped 5 bases from V and 7 bases from J, with 15 bases between. CDR3 length: 14 residues. Looked up from germline, CDR1 is LNHNV and CDR2 is YYDKDF (reference sequence).

V and J are TRBV28 and TRBJ2-5; D ambiguous. The length of the CDR3 is 15 residues. Germline CDR1 reads MDHEN; CDR2 reads SYDVKM. V lost 3 bases to trimming and J lost 2 bases, with 13 bases between them. The CDR3 loop reads CASSLSSDIQETQYF. The CDR3 DNA reads TGTGCCAGCAGTTTGTCTTCCGACATACAAGAGACCCAGTACTTC.

The genes are TRBV4-1 and TRBJ2-7; 8 bases align to TRBD1. Trimming took 0 bases from V and 1 from J; bases not matched to a gene: 5. From germline, CDR1 is MGHRA and CDR2 YSYEKL. This CDR3 region has 16 residues. The CDR3: CASSQEDRGGSYEQYF. The CDR3 coding sequence is TGCGCCAGCAGCCAAGAAGACAGGGGAGGATCCTACGAGCAGTACTTC.

DNA of the CDR3: TGCGCCAGCAGTCAATTGAGAGGGGCCGTTAAAGCCAAAAACATTCAGTACTTC. Translated, it gives CASSQLRGAVKAKNIQYF. V and J are TRBV23-1 and TRBJ2-4; D possibly uses TRBD1 or TRBD2 (5 bases each). TRBV23-1 is known as an ORF, though its function is uncertain. This CDR3 comprises 18 residues. V was shortened by 1 base and J by 0 bases, with 16 bases between the two germline ends.

The chain combines TRBV28 with TRBJ2-7, with TRBD2 matching over 13 bases. The CDR3 covers 14 residues. CDR1 is MDHEN and CDR2 is SYDVKM in the germline V gene. J gave up 4 bases and V 11 bases, and 8 bases lay outside the gene matches. This CDR3 is CASRRTSGSYEQYF. CDR3 in DNA: TGTGCCTCCAGGAGGACTAGCGGGAGTTACGAGCAGTACTTC.

V and J are TRBV28 and TRBJ1-3, with 8 bases identical to TRBD1. CDR1 MDHEN and CDR2 SYDVKM come from the germline V gene. V dropped 4 bases and J dropped 0; count of bases not matched to a gene: 20. This CDR3 has 21 residues. DNA for the CDR3: TGTGCCAGCAGTTACCCCTTTCCGACAGGGGTAGGTCCTACCTCTGGAAACACCATATATTTT. Translated, it gives CASSYPFPTGVGPTSGNTIYF.

V and J are TRBV19 and TRBJ2-2, with D unresolved. Trimming left V 1 base short and J 0 bases short, with 3 bases between. CDR1 LNHDA and CDR2 SQIVND come from the germline V gene (reference sequence). CDR3 length equals 14 residues. The CDR3 sequence: CASSIGTNTGELFF. DNA of the CDR3: TGTGCCAGTAGTATAGGGACGAACACCGGGGAGCTGTTTTTT.

J is TRBJ2-7 and V is TRBV27; TRBD1 matches 7 bases. Germline V lookup: CDR1 MNHEY, CDR2 SMNVEV (reference sequence). The CDR3 runs to 16 residues. The V and J ends lost 6 bases and 4 bases, in that order; junction bases with no gene match: 15. For the CDR3, the DNA is TGTGCCAGCAGCCGGGAATTAACAGGGGATTGTTACGAGCAGTACTTC. It is translated as CASSRELTGDCYEQYF.

The chain couples TRBV11-2 to TRBJ2-1, with D unresolved. V gave up 0 bases and J gave up 12 bases, with 12 bases separating them. Germline V gives CDR1 SGHAT, CDR2 FQNNGV. The CDR3 is made up of 13 amino acids. This CDR3 is CASSLEYSTGQFF. The CDR3 DNA sequence: TGTGCCAGCAGCTTAGAGTATTCGACGGGGCAGTTCTTC. Looking up the rest from reference TRBV11-2 and TRBJ2-1 gives the full variable domain: EAGVAQSPRYKIIEKRQSVAFWCNPISGHATLYWYQQILGQGPKLLIQFQNNGVVDDSQLPKDRFSAERLKGVDSTLKIQPAKLEDSAVYLCASSLEYSTGQFFGPGTRLTVL.

The chain recombines TRBV7-3 with TRBJ2-3; D is unclear. Germline CDR1 SGHTA, CDR2 FQGTGA. V lost 6 bases to trimming and J lost 6 bases, with 10 bases between them. The CDR3 totals 12 residues. The DNA for the CDR3 is TGTGCCAGCAGTCCCAACGGGGATACGCAGTATTTT. As protein: CASSPNGDTQYF.

The gene calls are TRBV28 and TRBJ1-4; TRBD1 matches at 7 bases. Germline values: CDR1 MDHEN, CDR2 SYDVKM. This CDR3 region has 14 residues. The V gene end was trimmed by 5 bases and the J gene end by 4 bases; junction bases not matched to a gene: 4. DNA for the CDR3: TGTGCCAGCAGTGAGGGGGCCGGTAATGAAAAACTGTTTTTT. It specifies CASSEGAGNEKLFF.

V and J are TRBV27 and TRBJ1-2; the D gene is possibly TRBD1 (5 bases). The CDR3 has 16 residues. The V gene's germline CDR1 is MNHEY and CDR2 SMNVEV (reference sequence). The ends were cut back, 5 bases at V and 4 bases at J, with 20 bases in the middle. The chain's CDR3 is CASSTVSGARAYGYTF. Written as DNA, the CDR3 is TGTGCCAGCAGTACAGTGTCTGGGGCCAGGGCCTATGGCTACACCTTC.